Listed below are T cell receptor beta chains from one sample, sequenced in a study of a mutant IDH1 vaccine in newly diagnosed glioma. Measured with immunoSEQ multiplex PCR; TCRdb has only the in-frame clones, and not every one. The data hold around 100,000 clones, with under 90% observed a single time. These receptors have no known antigen. The sequenced sample was PBMCs, obtained from a glioma patient whose treatment included an IDH1 peptide vaccine. These TCRs come from a woman aged 45-65 years with glioma. Both conserved end residues are part of each CDR3. D genes are given only for firm matches. Not every row has a clone size; where given, it reads once, few, many or a size class.

.	.	TRBV28	TRBJ1-1	CASSLEFTEAFF	TGTGCCAGCAGTTTAGAGTTCACTGAAGCTTTCTTT
many	TRBD1	TRBV6-5	TRBJ1-5	CASSYSGTGGNQPQHF	TGTGCCAGCAGTTACTCTGGGACAGGGGGCAATCAGCCCCAGCATTTT
.	TRBD1	TRBV5-4	TRBJ1-6	CASRGSGQGLNSPLHF	TGTGCCAGCAGGGGATCGGGACAGGGCCTAAATTCACCCCTCCACTTT
.	.	TRBV30	TRBJ1-2	CAWSVGGGANYGYTF	TGTGCCTGGAGTGTAGGGGGGGGAGCTAACTATGGCTACACCTTC
.	TRBD1	TRBV19	TRBJ1-2	CASATRDRSNYGYTF	TGTGCCAGTGCAACCCGGGACAGGAGTAACTATGGCTACACCTTC
once	.	TRBV6-5	TRBJ1-1	CASIGLSMGNTEAFF	TGTGCCAGCATCGGACTTTCCATGGGGAACACTGAAGCTTTCTTT
.	.	TRBV7-9	TRBJ2-2	CASTRGSFITGELFF	TGTGCCAGCACTCGAGGGTCTTTCATCACCGGGGAGCTGTTTTTT
.	TRBD1	TRBV6-5	TRBJ2-6	CASRDRVAGANVLTF	TGTGCCAGCCGGGACAGGGTAGCTGGGGCCAACGTCCTGACTTTC
.	TRBD2	TRBV5-4	TRBJ2-1	CASSLGSGTSSYNEQFF	TGTGCCAGCAGCTTGGGAAGCGGGACCAGCTCCTACAATGAGCAGTTCTTC
.	TRBD1	TRBV7-9	TRBJ1-1	CASSSQGAGNTEAFF	TGTGCCAGCAGCTCGCAGGGGGCGGGGAACACTGAAGCTTTCTTT
once	.	TRBV7-9	TRBJ2-3	CASSLPQDTQYF	TGTGCCAGCAGCTTACCCCAAGATACGCAGTATTTT
.	.	TRBV5-1	TRBJ2-5	CASSLAGQGQGETQYF	TGCGCCAGCAGCTTGGCCGGCCAGGGGCAGGGTGAGACCCAGTACTTC
.	.	TRBV29-1	TRBJ2-1	CSGRGDFSYNEQFF	TGCAGCGGGAGGGGGGACTTCTCCTACAATGAGCAGTTCTTC
.	TRBD1	TRBV30	TRBJ2-7	CAWSPGTGPFYEQYF	TGTGCCTGGAGTCCCGGGACAGGGCCTTTCTACGAGCAGTACTTC
.	TRBD2	TRBV6-1	TRBJ2-3	CASSEWGLAGADTQYF	TGTGCCAGCAGTGAATGGGGACTAGCCGGGGCAGATACGCAGTATTTT
.	.	TRBV19	TRBJ1-2	CASSNQRSATTYGYTF	TGTGCCAGTAGTAACCAAAGGTCGGCAACGACCTATGGCTACACCTTC
few	.	TRBV2	TRBJ2-1	CASRATSSPYNEQFF	TGTGCCAGCAGGGCAACTAGCAGCCCTTACAATGAGCAGTTCTTC
.	.	TRBV18	TRBJ1-5	CASSPPEGQPQHF	TGTGCCAGCTCACCCCCAGAGGGGCAGCCCCAGCATTTT
.	TRBD1	TRBV4-2	TRBJ2-7	CASSRQGAREQYF	TGTGCCAGCAGCCGACAGGGGGCTCGCGAGCAGTACTTC
.	.	TRBV27	TRBJ2-5	CASSFRGRGETQYF	TGTGCCAGCAGTTTTAGGGGGCGGGGAGAGACCCAGTACTTC
.	TRBD1	TRBV28	TRBJ2-1	CASSLWGTGTAYNEQFF	TGTGCCAGCAGTTTATGGGGGACAGGGACGGCCTACAATGAGCAGTTCTTC
.	TRBD1	TRBV5-1	TRBJ1-1	CASSTSGTGLNTEAFF	TGCGCCAGCAGCACATCCGGGACAGGGTTGAACACTGAAGCTTTCTTT
.	TRBD1	TRBV6-1	TRBJ1-2	CASRQGLSGGYTF	TGTGCCAGTCGACAGGGTCTAAGCGGGGGCTACACCTTC
.	TRBD1	TRBV6-1	TRBJ1-1	CASSEGQGMNTEAFF	TGTGCCAGCAGTGAAGGACAGGGGATGAACACTGAAGCTTTCTTT
.	TRBD1	TRBV7-9	TRBJ2-2	CASTGDRGDTGELFF	TGTGCCAGCACCGGGGACAGGGGCGACACCGGGGAGCTGTTTTTT
.	TRBD2	TRBV7-3	TRBJ2-5	CASSLGGSSLETQYF	TGTGCCAGCAGCTTGGGAGGGTCTAGCTTAGAGACCCAGTACTTC
.	TRBD2	TRBV19	TRBJ2-7	CASSIHGRTSPYEQYF	TGTGCCAGTAGTATTCACGGGAGGACTAGCCCCTACGAGCAGTACTTC
.	TRBD1	TRBV5-4	TRBJ1-2	CASSLGGQVNYGYTF	TGTGCCAGCAGCCTGGGAGGACAGGTTAACTATGGCTACACCTTC
.	TRBD1	TRBV29-1	TRBJ1-1	CSVEPVWTGATEAFF	TGCAGCGTTGAGCCCGTGTGGACAGGGGCCACTGAAGCTTTCTTT
.	TRBD2	TRBV7-6	TRBJ2-1	CASSLKPGLAGAGEQFF	TGTGCCAGCAGCTTAAAGCCGGGACTAGCGGGAGCAGGGGAGCAGTTCTTC
.	.	TRBV30	TRBJ2-3	CAWRIRNADTQYF	TGTGCCTGGAGAATAAGAAATGCAGATACGCAGTATTTT
.	.	TRBV20-1	TRBJ2-2	CSARGPGELFF	TGCAGTGCTCGGGGGCCGGGGGAGCTGTTTTTT
.	.	TRBV30	TRBJ2-7	CAWNVWGVEQYF	TGTGCCTGGAACGTTTGGGGGGTCGAGCAGTACTTC
.	.	TRBV7-8	TRBJ2-7	CASTTRVGSYEQYF	TGTGCCAGCACCACGAGGGTAGGCTCCTACGAGCAGTACTTC
.	TRBD1	TRBV10-2	TRBJ1-5	CASSTGAQPQHF	TGCGCCAGCAGCACAGGGGCCCAGCCCCAGCATTTT
.	.	TRBV13	TRBJ2-1	CASSSLWTDEQFF	TGTGCCAGCAGCTCACTCTGGACAGATGAGCAGTTCTTC
.	.	TRBV19	TRBJ2-7	CASSIGGGYEQYF	TGTGCCAGTAGTATCGGGGGAGGATACGAGCAGTACTTC
.	.	TRBV9	TRBJ1-2	CASSSRLGYTF	TGTGCCAGCAGCTCAAGACTCGGCTACACCTTC
.	.	TRBV5-1	TRBJ1-1	CASSRQDENTEAFF	TGCGCCAGCAGCCGCCAGGACGAGAACACTGAAGCTTTCTTT
.	.	TRBV28	TRBJ2-7	CASSPTSLGAGYEQYF	TGTGCCAGCAGCCCGACCTCCTTGGGGGCAGGGTACGAGCAGTACTTC
.	.	TRBV5-4	TRBJ2-1	CASSSPLVGPEQFF	TGTGCCAGCAGCTCACCATTAGTAGGACCAGAGCAGTTCTTC
.	TRBD2	TRBV5-8	TRBJ2-3	CASTPSWTSGRRGGFRTQYF	TGTGCCAGCACCCCCTCCTGGACTAGCGGGAGAAGGGGAGGATTTCGGACGCAGTATTTT